The rows below give T cell receptor beta chains drawn from one sample of a study of cytomegalovirus exposure and HLA in healthy donors. Generated by immunoSEQ multiplex PCR, the TCRdb table keeps only in-frame clones and is missing some. The profile shows approximately 110,000 clones, about 79% of them singletons. Sequences were obtained from PBMCs. Receptors were obtained from a man aged 50-60 years in good health and CMV-seropositive. Each CDR3 is given with its conserved first and last residue. Each record gives: V gene, D gene, clone size, J gene, CDR3 protein, CDR3 DNA. A D gene is named only where the DNA matches it firmly. Size is omitted from some rows. Given values are once, few, many or a class for expanded clones.

TRBV5-1	.	.	TRBJ2-6	CASSLPRSSGANVLTF	TGCGCCAGCAGCTTGCCTAGAAGCTCTGGGGCCAACGTCCTGACTTTC
TRBV27	TRBD2	.	TRBJ2-1	CASSRRTSSINEQFF	TGTGCCAGCTCCCGTAGGACTAGCTCTATCAATGAGCAGTTCTTC
TRBV10-3	.	.	TRBJ1-3	CAISEWDSRGNTIYF	TGTGCCATCAGTGAGTGGGACTCTCGGGGAAACACCATATATTTT
TRBV9	TRBD1	.	TRBJ1-1	CASSFRGWGTEAFF	TGTGCCAGCAGCTTCAGGGGGTGGGGGACTGAAGCTTTCTTT
TRBV5-1	TRBD1	few	TRBJ1-2	CASSKDRGVDGYTF	TGCGCCAGCAGCAAAGACAGGGGGGTAGATGGCTACACCTTC
TRBV2	.	once	TRBJ1-3	CASSVSVFRNTIYF	TGTGCCAGCAGTGTCAGCGTCTTTAGAAACACCATATATTTT
TRBV4-1	TRBD1	few	TRBJ2-7	CASSHLGGQGYEQYF	TGCGCCAGCAGCCACCTCGGGGGACAGGGCTACGAGCAGTACTTC
TRBV5-6	TRBD2	.	TRBJ2-5	CASSLWTSGETQYF	TGTGCCAGCAGCTTGTGGACTAGCGGGGAGACCCAGTACTTC
TRBV5-1	.	.	TRBJ2-7	CASSDQPDIPYEQYF	TGCGCCAGCAGCGACCAGCCGGACATCCCCTACGAGCAGTACTTC
TRBV4-1	TRBD1	.	TRBJ1-6	CASSQEGTGVSPLHF	TGCGCCAGCAGCCAAGAGGGGACAGGGGTTTCACCCCTCCACTTT
TRBV28	.	.	TRBJ2-1	CASRQGPYNEQFF	TGTGCCAGCAGGCAGGGTCCCTATAATGAGCAGTTCTTC
TRBV6-5	.	.	TRBJ1-5	CASSQRGAGPQHF	TGTGCCAGCAGCCAACGGGGGGCCGGGCCCCAGCATTTT
TRBV5-1	TRBD2	.	TRBJ2-1	CASSLEQGRPVAGGQVF	TGCGCCAGCAGCTTGGAGCAGGGACGGCCGGTAGCGGGAGGGCAAGTCTTC
TRBV5-1	TRBD2	.	TRBJ2-5	CASSLGTSGGQETQYF	TGCGCCAGCAGCTTAGGGACTAGCGGGGGGCAAGAGACCCAGTACTTC
TRBV6-5	.	.	TRBJ1-6	CASSPTPPYNSPLHF	TGTGCCAGCAGCCCTACTCCCCCCTATAATTCACCCCTCCACTTT
TRBV5-1	TRBD1	.	TRBJ1-1	CASSYTDVTPGGTEAFF	TGCGCCAGCAGCTACACCGACGTTACTCCAGGGGGCACTGAAGCTTTCTTT
TRBV5-1	.	.	TRBJ1-1	CASGPQYSNTEAFF	TGCGCCAGCGGCCCACAGTACTCAAACACTGAAGCTTTCTTT
TRBV7-7	.	.	TRBJ2-1	CASSRGGSYNEQFF	TGTGCCAGCAGTAGGGGGGGCTCCTACAATGAGCAGTTCTTC
TRBV18	.	.	TRBJ2-2	CASSPLRPDTGELFF	TGTGCCAGCTCGCCTCTCAGGCCGGACACCGGGGAGCTGTTTTTT
TRBV11-2	TRBD1	.	TRBJ2-4	CASSSGTGIISKNIQYF	TGTGCCAGCAGCTCCGGGACAGGGATCATATCCAAAAACATTCAGTACTTC
TRBV9	TRBD2	.	TRBJ2-1	CASSARTSGRRGSEQFF	TGTGCCAGCAGCGCCCGGACTAGCGGGAGAAGGGGAAGTGAGCAGTTCTTC
TRBV5-1	.	.	TRBJ2-3	CASSSAGTHVSDTQYF	TGCGCCAGCAGCTCGGCAGGGACTCACGTCTCAGATACGCAGTATTTT
TRBV7-7	TRBD1	.	TRBJ2-7	CASSFGQGRHYEQYF	TGTGCCAGCAGCTTCGGACAGGGTAGGCACTACGAGCAGTACTTC
TRBV5-1	.	.	TRBJ2-3	CASSLEASSDTQYF	TGCGCCAGCAGCTTAGAGGCGAGCTCAGATACGCAGTATTTT
TRBV18	.	few	TRBJ2-3	CASSPRRVSAPYTDTQYF	TGTGCCAGCTCACCTCGTCGTGTTAGCGCCCCATACACAGATACGCAGTATTTT
TRBV5-4	.	.	TRBJ2-2	CASGTQGLNTGELFF	TGTGCCAGCGGCACCCAGGGTCTGAACACCGGGGAGCTGTTTTTT
TRBV18	TRBD1	few	TRBJ1-1	CASSSGQGNTEAFF	TGTGCCAGCTCATCGGGACAGGGGAACACTGAAGCTTTCTTT
TRBV4-2	TRBD2	.	TRBJ2-5	CASSFGSFGGGQQETQYF	TGTGCCAGCAGCTTTGGAAGTTTCGGGGGGGGCCAACAAGAGACCCAGTACTTC
TRBV5-5	TRBD1	.	TRBJ2-1	CASSLDRGSGWTREQFF	TGTGCCAGCAGCTTGGACAGGGGGAGTGGGTGGACCCGGGAGCAGTTCTTC
TRBV6-5	.	.	TRBJ1-1	CASSPTGTFTEAFF	TGTGCCAGCAGCCCCACAGGGACGTTCACTGAAGCTTTCTTT
TRBV19	.	.	TRBJ1-3	CASSGQAYGNTIYF	TGTGCCAGTAGTGGGCAGGCTTATGGAAACACCATATATTTT
TRBV14	.	.	TRBJ2-7	CASSPKTYEQYF	TGTGCCAGCAGCCCAAAAACTTACGAGCAGTACTTC
TRBV9	.	.	TRBJ1-2	CASSVLGGPNYGYTF	TGTGCCAGCAGCGTCCTAGGGGGACCCAACTATGGCTACACCTTC
TRBV5-5	TRBD1	.	TRBJ1-1	CASSSSRGPDTEAFF	TGTGCCAGCAGCTCGTCCAGGGGGCCGGACACTGAAGCTTTCTTT
TRBV6-5	.	.	TRBJ1-1	CASTRGMNTEAFF	TGTGCCAGCACCCGAGGGATGAACACTGAAGCTTTCTTT
TRBV4-1	.	.	TRBJ1-6	CASSKSLGSPLHF	TGCGCCAGCAGCAAAAGCCTCGGTTCACCCCTCCACTTT
TRBV5-1	TRBD1	.	TRBJ2-2	CASSVLGQTSPNTGELFF	TGCGCCAGCAGCGTTTTGGGACAGACATCTCCGAACACCGGGGAGCTGTTTTTT
TRBV2	TRBD1	.	TRBJ1-1	CASIPDRGRRAEAFF	TGTGCCAGCATCCCGGACAGGGGGCGGCGGGCTGAAGCTTTCTTT
TRBV14	TRBD1	.	TRBJ2-7	CASSPFGTGPAYEQYF	TGTGCCAGCAGCCCGTTCGGGACAGGACCTGCCTACGAGCAGTACTTC
TRBV27	TRBD2	.	TRBJ2-7	CASSQGLESNEQYF	TGTGCCAGCAGCCAAGGACTAGAGTCGAACGAGCAGTACTTC
TRBV6-4	TRBD1	few	TRBJ2-6	CASSRQGGFSGANVLTF	TGTGCCAGCAGTAGACAGGGCGGATTCTCTGGGGCCAACGTCCTGACTTTC
TRBV18	.	.	TRBJ1-5	CASSPRGPGVSNQPQHF	TGTGCCAGCTCACCCCGGGGTCCGGGGGTTAGCAATCAGCCCCAGCATTTT
TRBV9	TRBD2	.	TRBJ2-3	CASSVAPGSGVSQDTQYF	TGTGCCAGCAGCGTAGCCCCCGGTAGCGGGGTGTCACAAGATACGCAGTATTTT
TRBV25-1	TRBD2	once	TRBJ2-7	CASWASGLGEQYF	TGTGCCAGCTGGGCTAGCGGCCTGGGGGAGCAGTACTTC
TRBV4-2	.	.	TRBJ1-2	CASSQVREDSYGYTF	TGTGCCAGCAGCCAAGTTAGGGAAGACAGCTATGGCTACACCTTC
TRBV5-1	TRBD2	.	TRBJ2-1	CASSFTSGGGNEQFF	TGCGCCAGCAGCTTTACCAGCGGGGGGGGTAATGAGCAGTTCTTC
TRBV14	.	.	TRBJ1-3	CASSFSSGNTIYF	TGTGCCAGCAGCTTTAGCTCTGGAAACACCATATATTTT
TRBV5-1	TRBD1	.	TRBJ2-2	CASSSTTGGSTGELFF	TGCGCCAGCAGCTCGACGACAGGGGGCAGTACCGGGGAGCTGTTTTTT
TRBV19	.	.	TRBJ2-1	CASSVEGSVGNEQFF	TGTGCCAGTAGTGTTGAGGGAAGTGTGGGCAATGAGCAGTTCTTC
TRBV11-2	.	.	TRBJ2-3	CASSLGSRDTQYF	TGTGCCAGCAGCCTGGGGAGCAGGGATACGCAGTATTTT
TRBV6-1	.	.	TRBJ2-3	CASIEGVGKDTQYF	TGTGCCAGCATCGAGGGAGTCGGGAAAGATACGCAGTATTTT
TRBV5-5	.	few	TRBJ1-2	CASSLEVGSTYGYTF	TGTGCCAGCAGCTTGGAAGTGGGGAGCACCTATGGCTACACCTTC
TRBV5-6	.	.	TRBJ2-7	CASSLVTSSYEQYF	TGTGCCAGCAGCTTAGTGACAAGTTCCTACGAGCAGTACTTC